These T cell receptor beta chains were read from a single sample in a study of T-cell memory formation after mild COVID-19. One entry per CDR3 protein results from TCRdb running MiXCR on the 5' RACE reads. The sample lists 300,000 to 400,000 distinct CDR3 sequences, roughly 13% occurring once. Sequencing input: PBMCs or a T cell subset sorted from them (not recorded which). These receptors originate from a man between 18 and 35 years old who had mild COVID-19 (a few samples of this study predate the infection). Cell type and time point are not known. CDR3s include the opening cysteine and the closing phenylalanine or tryptophan. D genes are given only for firm matches. The size of a clone is reported for some rows only, either as once, few or many, or as a class for expanded clones.

D gene	clone size	J gene	V gene	CDR3 DNA	CDR3 protein
TRBD2	few	TRBJ2-7	TRBV7-2	TGTGCCAGCAGCTCCCCCCGGATAGCGGGGGGGAGTCGAGAGCAGTACTTC	CASSSPRIAGGSREQYF
TRBD1	few	TRBJ1-2	TRBV12-5	TGTGCTAGTGGGATTACAGGGGCGGATGGCTACACCTTC	CASGITGADGYTF
TRBD1	few	TRBJ1-4	TRBV4-2	TGTGCCAGCAGCCAGGGCACAGGGGGGCCGGTTGGAGAAAAACTGTTTTTT	CASSQGTGGPVGEKLFF
-	few	TRBJ2-5	TRBV10-1	TGCGCCAGCAGTGCCCGGTTGGAGGAGACCCAGTACTTC	CASSARLEETQYF
TRBD1	once	TRBJ2-6	TRBV4-2	TGTGCCAGCAGCCAAGATCAGAAACAGGGGGGCTCTGGGGCCAACGTCCTGACTTTC	CASSQDQKQGGSGANVLTF
-	-	TRBJ2-7	TRBV29-1	TGCAGCGTTCGGCAGGATCCCTACGAGCAGTACTTC	CSVRQDPYEQYF
TRBD1	-	TRBJ1-1	TRBV6-5	TGTGCCAGCAGTCTTGGACAGGGGGGAGGGGCTTTCTTT	CASSLGQGGGAFF
-	few	TRBJ1-2	TRBV20-1	TGCAGTGCGGCCGGCGGCGCGAAGTATGGCTACACCTTC	CSAAGGAKYGYTF
-	-	TRBJ1-2	TRBV5-1	TGCGCCAGCAAAACAGGGAGGGGAGTCTCCGACTATGGCTACACCTTC	CASKTGRGVSDYGYTF
-	-	TRBJ2-5	TRBV20-1	TGCAGTGCTAGAGGTGGGGGGGCACAAGAGACCCAGTACTTC	CSARGGGAQETQYF
-	-	TRBJ2-1	TRBV5-1	TGCGCCAGCAGCGTAGGGACCCCGTACGATGAGCAGTTCTTC	CASSVGTPYDEQFF
-	many	TRBJ1-1	TRBV7-3	TGTGCCAGCAGCTTCCAGGGAACGAACACTGAAGCTTTCTTT	CASSFQGTNTEAFF
TRBD1	-	TRBJ1-1	TRBV19	TGTGCCAGTGGGGTGGACAGGAGAAAATTGAACACTGAAGCTTTCTTT	CASGVDRRKLNTEAFF
-	few	TRBJ1-3	TRBV5-1	TGCGCCAGCAGCCAACTGCCTGGGGGGGCCGGTGGAAACACCATATATTTT	CASSQLPGGAGGNTIYF
-	many	TRBJ2-3	TRBV5-1	TGCGCCAGCAGCTTGGTTCCGGGGGGCACAGATACGCAGTATTTT	CASSLVPGGTDTQYF
-	-	TRBJ2-7	TRBV10-3	TGTGCCATCAGTGAGTCACAGGGTTACTACGAGCAGTACTTC	CAISESQGYYEQYF
-	few	TRBJ2-1	TRBV2	TGTGCCAGCATGTCGCTGTCCCGGGAGTTCTTC	CASMSLSREFF
TRBD2	-	TRBJ2-3	TRBV6-5	TGTGCCAGCTGGGGGGGTGGCGGGCAGTATTTT	CASWGGGGQYF
-	-	TRBJ2-1	TRBV5-1	TGCGCCAGCAGCTTGGCGCGCGTAAGCTCCTACAATGAGCAGTTCTTC	CASSLARVSSYNEQFF
TRBD1	-	TRBJ1-6	TRBV6-5	TGTGCCAGCAGTTATTGGTTGGGGACAGGAACCGCCGAGGTAGATTCACCCCTCCACTTT	CASSYWLGTGTAEVDSPLHF
-	-	TRBJ2-5	TRBV5-1	TGCGCCAGCAGCTTGGCGGCAGAGACCCAGTACTTC	CASSLAAETQYF
-	few	TRBJ2-7	TRBV7-2	TGTGCCAGCAGCGCCACTGGGTCGGGCTACGAGCAGTACTTC	CASSATGSGYEQYF
-	-	TRBJ1-1	TRBV28	TGTGCCAGCAGTTTAAGTGGTCAGGCTTTCTTT	CASSLSGQAFF
-	many	TRBJ2-3	TRBV6-1	TGTGCCAGCAGTGAAAATGGAGGGTCAGGAACAGATACGCAGTATTTT	CASSENGGSGTDTQYF
TRBD2	many	TRBJ2-5	TRBV7-9	TGTGCCAGCAGCTTTCCGGGACTAGGAGAGACCCAGTACTTC	CASSFPGLGETQYF
-	many	TRBJ2-5	TRBV18	TGTGCCAGCTCACCATTGGGCGGACAAGAGACCCAGTACTTC	CASSPLGGQETQYF
-	-	TRBJ2-7	TRBV7-9	TGTGCCAGCAGCTTATACCCTCGGCCGGCCGAGCAGTACTTC	CASSLYPRPAEQYF
TRBD2	few	TRBJ2-5	TRBV20-1	TGCAGTGCTAGATCGGCGGGGGGGATGCAGGAGACCCAGTACTTC	CSARSAGGMQETQYF
TRBD1	-	TRBJ2-2	TRBV7-3	TGTGCCAGCAGCCCAACGGACAGGGCCGGGGAGCTGTTTTTT	CASSPTDRAGELFF
TRBD2	few	TRBJ2-7	TRBV7-2	TGTGCCAGCAGCGCAGCTAGCGGGGTGCTTCAGTACGAGCAGTACTTC	CASSAASGVLQYEQYF
TRBD2	few	TRBJ2-1	TRBV9	TGTGCCAGCAGCGTAGACCTAGCGGGGGCTTTTTCTGGTGAGCAGTTCTTC	CASSVDLAGAFSGEQFF
TRBD1	-	TRBJ2-1	TRBV20-1	TGCAGTGCTACTAGACAGGGGAACAGCAATGAGCAGTTCTTC	CSATRQGNSNEQFF